This passage covers 32 T cell receptor beta chains from one sample sequenced in a study of blood T cell repertoires in COVID-19. This table comes from immunoSEQ multiplex PCR, and its TCRdb copy is limited to in-frame clones, with some not included. The sample carries about 260,000 clones, approximately 86% recorded once. The material sequenced was peripheral blood. The receptors come from a man younger than 45 with active or convalescent COVID-19.

The rearrangement links TRBV15 to TRBJ1-5, with 7 nucleotides matching TRBD1. The V segment lost 4 bases and the J segment 0 bases; nucleotides outside the gene matches: 6. This CDR3 spans 16 amino acids. CDR1 and CDR2 from the germline V gene are LNHNV and YYDKDF (reference sequence). CDR3 DNA sequence: TGTGCCACCAGCAAGGGACAGATCTATAGCAATCAGCCCCAGCATTTT. Its protein product is CATSKGQIYSNQPQHF.

CDR3 DNA: TGTGCCACCAGCAGATACAGGGGGGTGGGCAATCAGCCCCAGCATTTT. Translated, it gives CATSRYRGVGNQPQHF. This chain joins TRBV15 and TRBJ1-5; 8 bases match TRBD1. CDR3 length: 16 residues. Germline CDR1 LNHNV, CDR2 YYDKDF (reference sequence). V lost 2 bases, J lost 2 bases, and 5 bases stayed unmatched.

The chain has TRBV2 and TRBJ2-5; D remains ambiguous. V lost 3 bases to trimming and J lost 4 bases, with 6 bases between them. In germline, CDR1 is SNHLY, CDR2 FYNNEI. This CDR3 contains 12 residues. The CDR3 nucleotides read TGTGCCAGCAGTGAGCTTAGAGAGACCCAGTACTTC. Translating it yields CASSELRETQYF. Using reference TRBV2 and TRBJ2-5 for the parts outside the CDR3, the full variable domain is EPEVTQTPSHQVTQMGQEVILRCVPISNHLYFYWYRQILGQKVEFLVSFYNNEISEKSEIFDDQFSVERPDGSNFTLKIRSTKLEDSAMYFCASSELRETQYFGPGTRLLVL.

The rearrangement links TRBV19 to TRBJ1-3, with D unclear. The V gene's germline CDR1 is LNHDA and CDR2 SQIVND (reference sequence). The CDR3 has 16 residues. The V end was cut by 3 bases, the J end by 0 bases, with 12 bases between. CDR3 nucleotides: TGTGCCAGTAGTATTACGGGATGGAGCTCTGGAAACACCATATATTTT. This gives the protein CASSITGWSSGNTIYF.

The chain carries TRBV7-3 and TRBJ2-3; TRBD1 agrees at 7 bases. J gave up 4 bases and V 1 base, and 2 bases lay outside the gene matches. This CDR3 has 14 residues. Germline assignment: CDR1 SGHTA and CDR2 FQGTGA. The CDR3 DNA sequence: TGTGCCAGCAGCTTAATTCAGGGGGCAGATACGCAGTATTTT. It yields the protein CASSLIQGADTQYF.

The rearrangement joins TRBV6-1 to TRBJ2-7; D possibly corresponds to TRBD1 (5 bases). The CDR3 loop spans 14 amino acids. The germline V gene encodes CDR1 MNHNS and CDR2 SASEGT. Trimming removed 1 base at V and 0 bases at J, with 7 bases between. Here the CDR3 reads CASSEDRSSYEQYF. DNA for the CDR3: TGTGCCAGCAGTGAAGACAGGAGCTCCTACGAGCAGTACTTC.

CDR3 nucleotide sequence: TGCGCCAGCAGTGAGACAGTCTCTGGAAACACCATATATTTT. The encoded protein is CASSETVSGNTIYF. The chain joins TRBV5-1 to TRBJ1-3; perhaps TRBD1 as D (5 bases). The CDR3 runs to 14 residues. Germline V gene sequence: CDR1 SGHRS, CDR2 YFSETQ. The V end lost 5 bases, the J end lost 0 bases, and 9 bases lay between the germline ends.

This clone was seen only once. The J gene is TRBJ2-7, the V gene TRBV3-1 (or the pseudogene TRBV3-2); D is possibly TRBD2 (6 bases). Germline-derived CDR1 and CDR2 are LGHDT and YNNKEL (reference sequence). Trimming left V 0 bases short and J 0 bases short, with 15 bases between. The CDR3 has 17 residues. The CDR3 DNA is TGTGCCAGCAGCCAAGAGATTTACGGGGGAAGCTCCTACGAGCAGTACTTC. Protein product: CASSQEIYGGSSYEQYF.

The chain carries TRBV5-6 and TRBJ2-5; possible D gene TRBD1, 6 bases. CDR1 is SGHDT, CDR2 YYEEEE, per germline. Trimming stripped 4 bases from V and 4 bases from J, with 17 bases between. This CDR3 contains 15 residues. The CDR3 DNA reads TGTGCCAGCAGCAAAGGGGGTCTCCACAGAGAGACCCAGTACTTC. This encodes CASSKGGLHRETQYF.

The chain has TRBV5-1 and TRBJ2-4; D call uncertain. The CDR3 consists of 14 residues. CDR1 is SGHRS, CDR2 YFSETQ, per germline. V lost 4 bases, J lost 0 bases, and 8 bases lay in between. CDR3 nucleotide sequence: TGCGCCAGCAGCCCGTTATTAGCCAAAAACATTCAGTACTTC. This sequence encodes CASSPLLAKNIQYF. Combining the CDR3 with reference TRBV5-1 and TRBJ2-4 gives the whole variable domain KAGVTQTPRYLIKTRGQQVTLSCSPISGHRSVSWYQQTPGQGLQFLFEYFSETQRNKGNFPGRFSGRQFSNSRSEMNVSTLELGDSALYLCASSPLLAKNIQYFGAGTRLSVL.

This chain uses TRBV6-5 with TRBJ1-4; TRBD1 aligns across 9 bases. This CDR3 contains 15 residues. With V trimmed by 6 bases and J by 8 bases, 10 bases remained unmatched. Germline-derived CDR1 and CDR2 are MNHEY and SVGAGI. CDR3 sequence (DNA): TGTGCCAGCAGAAAACGACAGGGGGTAGGAGAAAAACTGTTTTTT. Translated: CASRKRQGVGEKLFF.

This chain uses TRBV5-1 with TRBJ1-1, with 7 positions matching TRBD1. Germline loops: CDR1 SGHRS, CDR2 YFSETQ. This CDR3 spans 15 amino acids. V was clipped by 3 bases and J by 3 bases; unmatched bases: 8. In DNA form, the CDR3 reads TGCGCCAGCAGCTCGGACCGACAGGGTTACACTGAAGCTTTCTTT. Translation: CASSSDRQGYTEAFF.

The chain employs TRBV5-5 and TRBJ1-1; 9 bases are shared with TRBD1. V trimming: 0 bases; J trimming: 9 bases; junction bases outside the gene matches: 9. The CDR3 is made up of 15 amino acids. Germline assignment: CDR1 SGHKS and CDR2 YYEKEE (reference sequence). CDR3 DNA: TGTGCCAGCAGCTTGGATCCGGGACAGGGTGGTAAAGCTTTCTTT. The encoded protein is CASSLDPGQGGKAFF.

The chain carries TRBV5-5 and TRBJ2-3; 12 bases line up with TRBD1. CDR1 and CDR2 (germline): SGHKS, YYEKEE (reference sequence). Trimming took 4 bases from V and 1 from J; bases not matched to a gene: 7. The CDR3 length is 17 residues. The CDR3 reads CASSPPGQGARTDTQYF. In nucleotides, the CDR3 is TGTGCCAGCAGCCCGCCGGGACAGGGGGCCCGCACAGATACGCAGTATTTT.

This sequence joins TRBV5-6 and TRBJ1-5, with 9 bases identical to TRBD1. The CDR3 loop spans 17 amino acids. Germline V gene lookup returns CDR1 SGHDT and CDR2 YYEEEE. With 4 bases clipped from V and 1 base from J, the junction kept 9 bases outside the gene matches. The CDR3 coding sequence is TGTGCCAGCAGCATTACAGGGGGCCGATTGAGCAATCAGCCCCAGCATTTT. Translating it yields CASSITGGRLSNQPQHF. The full variable domain, with the rest looked up from reference TRBV5-6 and TRBJ1-5, is DAGVTQSPTHLIKTRGQQVTLRCSPKSGHDTVSWYQQALGQGPQFIFQYYEEEERQRGNFPDRFSGHQFPNYSSELNVNALLLGDSALYLCASSITGGRLSNQPQHFGDGTRLSIL.

The chain recombines TRBV5-6 with TRBJ1-5; a possible D gene is TRBD1 (6 bases). The CDR3 is 16 residues long. Germline-derived CDR1 and CDR2 are SGHDT and YYEEEE. With 3 bases removed from V and 0 bases from J, the gap between germline ends came to 13 bases. The CDR3 here is CASSWGPEFSNQPQHF. CDR3 in DNA: TGTGCCAGCAGCTGGGGGCCGGAATTTAGCAATCAGCCCCAGCATTTT.

V gene TRBV7-9 combines with J gene TRBJ1-5, with 11 positions matching TRBD1. The CDR3 has 16 amino acids. Germline V lookup: CDR1 SEHNR, CDR2 FQNEAQ (reference sequence). Losses at the gene ends were 5 bases for V and 3 bases for J; bases not matched to a gene: 6. In DNA form, the CDR3 reads TGTGCCAGCAGCCCGGGGACAGGGGGTACCAATCAGCCCCAGCATTTT. This sequence encodes CASSPGTGGTNQPQHF.

The chain is built from TRBV5-1 and TRBJ2-3; the match to TRBD2 covers 7 bases. The CDR3 has 14 amino acids. With V trimmed by 6 bases and J by 5 bases, 9 bases remained unmatched. The germline CDR1 and CDR2 sequences are SGHRS and YFSETQ. This CDR3 is CASKKSGAEDTQYF. As DNA, the CDR3 is TGCGCCAGCAAAAAAAGCGGGGCGGAAGATACGCAGTATTTT.

This chain's CDR3 is CASSQPAGGLTTNYGYTF. The CDR3 nucleotides read TGCGCCAGCAGCCAACCCGCCGGGGGTCTAACAACTAACTATGGCTACACCTTC. The rearrangement uses TRBV4-1 and TRBJ1-2; D possibly corresponds to TRBD1 (5 bases). With 2 bases removed from V and 0 bases from J, the gap between germline ends came to 19 bases. The CDR3 has 18 amino acids. Germline loops: CDR1 MGHRA, CDR2 YSYEKL.

This clone was picked up one time. V gene TRBV30 combines with J gene TRBJ1-2, with D maybe TRBD1 (5 bases). The germline V gene encodes CDR1 GTSNPN and CDR2 SVGIG (reference sequence). V was clipped by 0 bases and J by 8 bases, with 13 bases between them. The CDR3 runs to 13 residues. CDR3 DNA: TGTGCCTGGAGTGTAGTGTCCAGACAGGGCTACACCTTC. As protein: CAWSVVSRQGYTF.

The genes are TRBV2 and TRBJ1-6; D unclear. V was clipped by 6 bases and J by 10 bases, with 10 bases between them. From germline, CDR1 is SNHLY and CDR2 FYNNEI. The CDR3 covers 12 residues. In nucleotides, the CDR3 is TGTGCCAGCAGCGACAAGTACTCACCCCTCCACTTT. Amino acids: CASSDKYSPLHF. Based on the CDR3 plus reference TRBV2 and TRBJ1-6, the full variable domain is EPEVTQTPSHQVTQMGQEVILRCVPISNHLYFYWYRQILGQKVEFLVSFYNNEISEKSEIFDDQFSVERPDGSNFTLKIRSTKLEDSAMYFCASSDKYSPLHFGNGTRLTVT.

The rearrangement uses TRBV24-1 and TRBJ2-7; D call uncertain. Germline V gene lookup returns CDR1 KGHDR and CDR2 SFDVKD. The CDR3 has 15 amino acids. Trimming took off 7 bases at V and 1 base at J, with 16 bases between the two ends. CDR3 amino acids: CATRPCPAGSYEQYF. The CDR3, as DNA: TGTGCCACCAGGCCGTGTCCCGCCGGGTCCTACGAGCAGTACTTC.

This chain links TRBV4-1 with TRBJ1-2; D possibly corresponds to TRBD1 (5 bases). CDR1 and CDR2 from the germline V gene are MGHRA and YSYEKL. The CDR3 runs to 15 residues. V lost 0 bases to trimming and J lost 3 bases, with 11 bases between them. Here the CDR3 DNA reads TGCGCCAGCAGCCAAGACCAGGGCTCAGACTATGGCTACACCTTC. Protein: CASSQDQGSDYGYTF.

The chain couples TRBV3-1 (or the pseudogene TRBV3-2) to TRBJ2-3, with D possibly matching TRBD2 (5 bases). Germline values: CDR1 LGHDT, CDR2 YNNKEL (reference sequence). With 0 bases removed from V and 2 bases from J, the gap between germline ends came to 12 bases. The CDR3 contains 16 residues. CDR3: CASSQDQELATDTQYF. The CDR3 nucleotides are TGTGCCAGCAGCCAAGATCAGGAGCTAGCCACAGATACGCAGTATTTT.

The chain links TRBV7-9 to TRBJ1-2; maybe TRBD1 (6 bases). CDR1 and CDR2 (germline): SEHNR, FQNEAQ (reference sequence). The ends were cut back, 4 bases at V and 9 bases at J, with 27 bases in the middle. The CDR3 spans 17 residues. CDR3 bases: TGTGCCAGCAGCTCGATCGGGGGCGCGGGGGAAGGGGATAGCTACACCTTC. Amino acids: CASSSIGGAGEGDSYTF.

J is TRBJ2-3 and V is TRBV7-3, with D possibly being TRBD2 (6 bases). From germline, CDR1 is SGHTA and CDR2 FQGTGA. Trimming removed 6 bases from V and 0 bases from J, with 16 bases in between. The CDR3 is 16 amino acids. The chain's CDR3 is CASSFQNRGSTDTQYF. CDR3 in DNA: TGTGCCAGCAGTTTCCAAAATCGGGGGAGCACAGATACGCAGTATTTT.

J is TRBJ1-1 and V is TRBV7-8, with D unclear. V dropped 1 base and J dropped 6 bases, with 9 bases sitting between them. The CDR3 sequence is 13 residues long. Germline CDR1 and CDR2: SGHVS and FQNEAQ. This CDR3 is CASSLGGSPEAFF. The CDR3 coding sequence is TGTGCCAGCAGCTTAGGAGGGTCCCCTGAAGCTTTCTTT.

The rearrangement uses TRBV6-1 and TRBJ1-6; D is ambiguous. V lost 2 bases to trimming and J lost 7 bases, with 15 bases between them. The CDR3 runs to 16 residues. The germline V gene has CDR1 MNHNS and CDR2 SASEGT. CDR3 in DNA: TGTGCCAGCAGTGAACTTACTAACCCCAGAAATTCACCCCTCCACTTT. This translates into CASSELTNPRNSPLHF.

The rearrangement links TRBV11-2 to TRBJ1-1; D is unresolved. V lost 2 bases and J 1 base, leaving 11 bases between the germline ends. CDR3 length: 15 amino acids. Per germline, CDR1 SGHAT and CDR2 FQNNGV. The CDR3 sequence: CASSLRSGANTEAFF. Written as DNA, the CDR3 is TGTGCCAGCAGCTTACGCTCGGGAGCGAACACTGAAGCTTTCTTT.

DNA of the CDR3: TGTGCCAGCAGCCAAGGACGGGGAAGCACAGATACGCAGTATTTT. It codes for CASSQGRGSTDTQYF. The genes are TRBV13 and TRBJ2-3, with D possibly matching TRBD2 (5 bases). Germline CDR1 reads PRHDT; CDR2 reads FYEKMQ (reference sequence). Trimming shortened V by 5 bases and J by 0 bases, and 12 bases separated the two germline ends. CDR3 length: 15 residues.

This chain links TRBV12-3 or TRBV12-4 with TRBJ2-7, with D possibly being TRBD1 (6 bases). Trimming pared 6 bases from V and 5 bases from J, leaving 14 bases between. CDR3 size: 13 residues. CDR3 sequence: CASRPGYRDEQYF. CDR3 nucleotide sequence: TGTGCCAGCAGACCGGGGTACAGGGACGAGCAGTACTTC.

The V gene is TRBV7-6, the J gene TRBJ2-1; TRBD1 is a possible D gene (5 bases). The CDR3 has 15 amino acids. Germline assignment: CDR1 SGHVS and CDR2 FNYEAQ. V was trimmed by 1 base and J by 5 bases, leaving 12 bases between them. The DNA of the CDR3 is TGTGCCAGCAGCTTAGGCGTCAGGGTGGACAATGAGCAGTTCTTC. This translates into CASSLGVRVDNEQFF.